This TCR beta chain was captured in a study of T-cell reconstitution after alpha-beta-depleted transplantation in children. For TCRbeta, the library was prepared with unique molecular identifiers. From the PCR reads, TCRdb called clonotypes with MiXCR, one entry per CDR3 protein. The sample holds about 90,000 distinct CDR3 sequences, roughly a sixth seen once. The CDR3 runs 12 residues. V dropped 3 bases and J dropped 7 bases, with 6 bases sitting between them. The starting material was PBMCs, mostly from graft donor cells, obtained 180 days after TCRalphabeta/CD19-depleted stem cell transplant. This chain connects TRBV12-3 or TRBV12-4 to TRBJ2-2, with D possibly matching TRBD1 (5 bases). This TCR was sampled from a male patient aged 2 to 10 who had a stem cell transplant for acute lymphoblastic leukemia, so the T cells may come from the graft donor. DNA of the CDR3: TGTGCCAGCAGTTTCAGGGTCGGGGAGCTGTTTTTT. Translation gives CASSFRVGELFF.